The source of this T cell receptor beta chain is a study of T cells in Graves' hyperthyroidism and ophthalmopathy. The CDR3 regions of TCR beta were amplified from RNA transcripts. The TCR CDR3 first-round RT-PCR relied on the HTBI primer set. Via MiXCR, TCRdb re-called the multiplex PCR reads, giving one row per CDR3 protein. The sample has 700,000 or so distinct CDR3 sequences, less than 20% seen once. An absence of ophthalmopathy progression within 18 months meant stable Graves' hyperthyroidism. Diagnosis relied on clinical symptoms, serum thyroxine and TRAb, thyroid ultrasound and orbital computed tomography. As concerns this clonotype: An end of the junction does not agree with germline; a read error may underlie this.

The CDR3 spans 16 residues. Germline lookup yields CDR1 SGHAT and CDR2 FQNNGV. This TCR derives from a man aged 18 to 35 with Graves' hyperthyroidism. The sample taken for sequencing was blood. The gene calls are TRBV11-2 and TRBJ1-4; 7 bases match TRBD1. CDR3 residues: CTSSSGQTGLREKLFF. Here the CDR3 DNA reads TGTACCAGCAGCTCAGGCCAGACAGGGCTTCGTGAAAAACTGTTTTTT.